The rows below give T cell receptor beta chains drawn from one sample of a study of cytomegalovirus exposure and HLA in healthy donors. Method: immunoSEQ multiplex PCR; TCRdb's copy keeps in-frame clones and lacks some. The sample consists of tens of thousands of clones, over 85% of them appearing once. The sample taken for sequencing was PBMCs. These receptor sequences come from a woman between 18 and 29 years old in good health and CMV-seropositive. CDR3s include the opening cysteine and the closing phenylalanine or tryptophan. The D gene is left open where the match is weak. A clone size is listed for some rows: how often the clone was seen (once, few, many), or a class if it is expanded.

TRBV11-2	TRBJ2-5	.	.	CASSSGQDYLQETQYF	TGTGCCAGCAGCTCAGGACAGGACTACCTCCAAGAGACCCAGTACTTC
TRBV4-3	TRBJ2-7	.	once	CASSQDVGGPYEQYF	TGCGCCAGCAGCCAAGATGTGGGCGGGCCCTACGAGCAGTACTTC
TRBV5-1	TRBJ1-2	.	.	CASSGAGNIGYTF	TGCGCCAGCAGTGGGGCAGGGAACATTGGCTACACCTTC
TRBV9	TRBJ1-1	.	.	CASSVGQTVLNTEAFF	TGTGCCAGCAGCGTAGGTCAGACAGTTCTGAACACTGAAGCTTTCTTT
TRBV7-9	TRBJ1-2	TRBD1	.	CASSFTGGRGGYGYTF	TGTGCCAGCAGTTTCACAGGGGGCAGGGGTGGCTATGGCTACACCTTC
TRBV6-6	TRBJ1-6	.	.	CASSLVNSPLHF	TGTGCCAGCAGTTTAGTAAATTCACCCCTCCACTTT
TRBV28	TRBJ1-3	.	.	CASSLFVNSGNTIYF	TGTGCCAGCAGTTTATTTGTCAACTCTGGAAACACCATATATTTT
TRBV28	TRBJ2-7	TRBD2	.	CATSGGAHEQYF	TGTGCCACAAGCGGGGGGGCCCACGAGCAGTACTTC
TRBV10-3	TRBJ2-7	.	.	CAISDDLFLYEQYF	TGTGCCATCAGTGACGACTTGTTCCTCTACGAGCAGTACTTC
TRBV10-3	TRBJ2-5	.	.	CAISESPVEAQYF	TGTGCCATCAGTGAGTCGCCGGTGGAGGCCCAGTACTTC
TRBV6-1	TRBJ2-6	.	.	CASSDPMSSGANVLTF	TGTGCCAGCAGTGACCCCATGAGCTCTGGGGCCAACGTCCTGACTTTC
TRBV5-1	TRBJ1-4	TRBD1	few	CASSPDRGNGREKLFF	TGCGCCAGCAGCCCTGACAGGGGTAATGGGCGTGAAAAACTGTTTTTT
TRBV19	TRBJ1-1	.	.	CASSILLAGTEAFF	TGTGCCAGTAGTATTTTGCTGGCGGGGACTGAAGCTTTCTTT
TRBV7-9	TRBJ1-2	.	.	CASSFSTANYGYTF	TGTGCCAGCAGCTTCTCGACAGCAAACTATGGCTACACCTTC
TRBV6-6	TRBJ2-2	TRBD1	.	CASSKLQGANTGELFF	TGTGCCAGCAGTAAACTACAGGGGGCGAACACCGGGGAGCTGTTTTTT
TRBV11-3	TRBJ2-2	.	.	CASSSLEQGNTGELFF	TGTGCCAGCAGCTCCTTAGAGCAGGGGAACACCGGGGAGCTGTTTTTT
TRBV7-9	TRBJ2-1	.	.	CASSPSLFSSSYNEQFF	TGTGCCAGCAGCCCCTCACTATTTTCCAGCTCCTACAATGAGCAGTTCTTC
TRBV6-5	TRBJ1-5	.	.	CASRSTHNQPQHF	TGTGCCAGCAGGTCGACACATAATCAGCCCCAGCATTTT
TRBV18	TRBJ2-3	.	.	CASSVPRGLDTQYF	TGTGCCAGCTCGGTACCACGGGGACTTGATACGCAGTATTTT
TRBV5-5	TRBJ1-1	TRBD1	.	CASSLTGGRTEAFF	TGTGCCAGCAGCCTGACAGGGGGGAGGACTGAAGCTTTCTTT
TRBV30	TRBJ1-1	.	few	CAWSVPGSTEAFF	TGTGCCTGGAGTGTACCGGGGAGCACTGAAGCTTTCTTT
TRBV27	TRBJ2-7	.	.	CASSRTDSFSYEQYF	TGTGCCAGCAGTCGTACTGACAGCTTTTCCTACGAGCAGTACTTC
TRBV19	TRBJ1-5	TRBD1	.	CASREKTGTGFGNQPQHF	TGTGCCAGTAGGGAGAAAACCGGGACAGGGTTCGGCAATCAGCCCCAGCATTTT